A single sample is the source of the 8 T cell receptor beta chains below, sequenced in a study of blood T cell repertoires in COVID-19. Using immunoSEQ multiplex PCR, the repertoire was profiled, and TCRdb retains in-frame clones only, with some absent. The data show approximately 150,000 clones, around 80% seen once. The sequencing sample was made of PBMCs or T cells enriched from blood (not recorded which). These receptors originate from a woman in her 70s in a cohort exposed to, infected with or recovered from COVID-19 (not recorded which).

This clone was seen only a few times. This chain links TRBV6-5 with TRBJ2-5; TRBD2 matches at 8 bases. The CDR3 sequence is 14 residues long. V trimming: 7 bases; J trimming: 5 bases; junction bases outside the gene matches: 9. CDR1 and CDR2 (germline): MNHEY, SVGAGI. The CDR3 is CASTELGRGETQYF. The CDR3 DNA reads as TGTGCCAGCACCGAACTCGGGAGGGGCGAGACCCAGTACTTC.

The chain combines TRBV5-1 with TRBJ1-1; tentatively, D is TRBD1 (6 bases). Germline CDR1 reads SGHRS; CDR2 reads YFSETQ. The CDR3 length is 14 residues. Between the trimmed V and J ends, which lost 3 bases and 5 bases, there was a span of 14 bases. The CDR3 region is CASSWDPTGTEAFF. The CDR3 region has the DNA TGCGCCAGCAGCTGGGACCCAACAGGGACTGAAGCTTTCTTT.

The J gene is TRBJ2-5, the V gene TRBV5-1; 12 bases are shared with TRBD1. V was pared by 0 bases and J by 5 bases, with 5 bases of the junction left unmatched. This CDR3 region has 16 residues. CDR1 SGHRS and CDR2 YFSETQ come from the germline V gene. CDR3 in amino acids: CASSLAGTGGFETQYF. DNA of the CDR3: TGCGCCAGCAGCTTGGCCGGGACAGGGGGCTTCGAGACCCAGTACTTC.

This sequence joins TRBV5-5 and TRBJ2-3; D is possibly TRBD2 (5 bases). The CDR3 is 14 residues long. Between the trimmed V and J ends, which lost 5 bases and 4 bases, there was a span of 14 bases. The germline V gene has CDR1 SGHKS and CDR2 YYEKEE (reference sequence). The CDR3 DNA reads as TGTGCCAGCAGTATGGTGGGAGTGTCAGATACGCAGTATTTT. Residues: CASSMVGVSDTQYF. The variable domain in full, completed from reference TRBV5-5 and TRBJ2-3, reads DAGVTQSPTHLIKTRGQQVTLRCSPISGHKSVSWYQQVLGQGPQFIFQYYEKEERGRGNFPDRFSARQFPNYSSELNVNALLLGDSALYLCASSMVGVSDTQYFGPGTRLTVL.

The V call is TRBV11-2, the J call TRBJ1-5, with D tentatively TRBD1 (5 bases). This CDR3 contains 12 residues. V was clipped by 5 bases and J by 9 bases, with 11 bases between them. Germline V gene lookup returns CDR1 SGHAT and CDR2 FQNNGV. The CDR3 DNA is TGTGCCAGCAGCAGAGACGGGGGGCCCCAGCATTTT. It encodes CASSRDGGPQHF. Looking up the rest from reference TRBV11-2 and TRBJ1-5 gives the full variable domain: EAGVAQSPRYKIIEKRQSVAFWCNPISGHATLYWYQQILGQGPKLLIQFQNNGVVDDSQLPKDRFSAERLKGVDSTLKIQPAKLEDSAVYLCASSRDGGPQHFGDGTRLSIL.

The chain couples TRBV4-2 to TRBJ1-1; 7 bases are a match to TRBD1. The CDR3 length is 15 residues. CDR1 and CDR2 (germline): LGHNA, YNFKEQ. V shed 0 bases, J shed 5 bases, and the junction held 6 bases outside the gene matches. The CDR3 DNA is TGTGCCAGCAGCCAAGATTCCCACAGGGGAACTGAAGCTTTCTTT. Translating it yields CASSQDSHRGTEAFF.

This chain connects TRBV7-2 to TRBJ2-5; TRBD2 aligns across 8 bases. The CDR3 has 14 amino acids. The germline CDR1 and CDR2 sequences are SGHTA and FQGNSA. Germline trimming cut 5 bases from V and 5 bases from J; bases unmatched to any gene: 7. CDR3 nucleotide sequence: TGTGCCAGCAGCCCGGGACTAGTGGCGGAGACCCAGTACTTC. As protein: CASSPGLVAETQYF.

This clone was counted a few times. The chain is built from TRBV19 and TRBJ1-2, with D uncertain. The CDR3 is 14 amino acids. V was clipped by 1 base and J by 4 bases, with 10 bases between them. CDR1 and CDR2 (germline): LNHDA, SQIVND (reference sequence). CDR3 residues: CASSIGGAGYGYTF. The CDR3 bases are TGTGCCAGTAGTATAGGCGGTGCTGGCTATGGCTACACCTTC.